Sequencing of this TCR beta chain was carried out in a study of radiotherapy plus CTLA-4 blockade in lung cancer. Broader study findings: Expansion of tumor-derived TCR clones was observed in blood after radiotherapy plus ipilimumab.

Measured with immunoSEQ multiplex PCR; TCRdb has only the in-frame clones, and not every one. The data show 85,000 to 90,000 clones, with 55% to 75% seen just once and about 14% held by the top ten. The CDR3 contains 14 residues. The germline gives CDR1 SGDLS, CDR2 YYNGEE. V dropped 3 bases and J dropped 3 bases, with 11 bases sitting between them. The table lists this clone with a count of one. Its specificity is not known. The source of this sequence is a human donor with non-small cell lung cancer that progressed on radiotherapy plus ipilimumab. The material sequenced was peripheral blood, taken from a patient treated with radiotherapy plus ipilimumab. The gene calls are TRBV9 and TRBJ2-3, with D possibly TRBD1 on 6 matching bases. Here the CDR3 DNA reads TGTGCCAGCAGCGCCTTCGGACAGACAGATACGCAGTATTTT. Its protein is CASSAFGQTDTQYF. Full variable domain (missing parts from reference TRBV9 and TRBJ2-3): DSGVTQTPKHLITATGQRVTLRCSPRSGDLSVYWYQQSLDQGLQFLIQYYNGEERAKGNILERFSAQQFPDLHSELNLSSLELGDSALYFCASSAFGQTDTQYFGPGTRLTVL.